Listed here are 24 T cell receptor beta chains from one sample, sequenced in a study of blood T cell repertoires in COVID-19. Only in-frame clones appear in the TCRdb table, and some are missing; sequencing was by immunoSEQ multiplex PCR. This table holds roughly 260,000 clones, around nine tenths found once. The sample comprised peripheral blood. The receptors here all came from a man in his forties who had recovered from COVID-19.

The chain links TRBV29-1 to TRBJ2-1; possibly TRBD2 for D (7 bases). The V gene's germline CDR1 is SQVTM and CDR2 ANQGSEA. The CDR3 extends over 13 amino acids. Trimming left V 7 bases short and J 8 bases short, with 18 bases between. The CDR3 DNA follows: TGCAGCGGGGTGCGGGGGCGCGACCATGAGCAGTTCTTC. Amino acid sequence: CSGVRGRDHEQFF.

The CDR3 sequence is CASSPDSPGNTIYF. The CDR3 DNA reads TGCGCCAGCAGCCCCGACAGCCCAGGAAACACCATATATTTT. V and J are TRBV5-1 and TRBJ1-3; D might be TRBD1 (5 bases). Germline CDR1 SGHRS, CDR2 YFSETQ. This CDR3 contains 14 residues. The V end was cut by 4 bases, the J end by 4 bases, with 12 bases between.

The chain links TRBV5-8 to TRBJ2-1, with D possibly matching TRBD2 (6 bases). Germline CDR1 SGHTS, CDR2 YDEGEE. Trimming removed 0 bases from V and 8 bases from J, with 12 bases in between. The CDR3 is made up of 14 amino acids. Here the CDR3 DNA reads TGTGCCAGCAGCTTGGGCACTAGCCGGGATGAGCAGTTCTTC. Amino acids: CASSLGTSRDEQFF.

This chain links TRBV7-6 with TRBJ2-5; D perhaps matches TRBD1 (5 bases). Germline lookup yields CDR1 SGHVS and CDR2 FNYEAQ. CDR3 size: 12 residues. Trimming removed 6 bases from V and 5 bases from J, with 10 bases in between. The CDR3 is CASSNRQETQYF. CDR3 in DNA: TGTGCCAGCAGTAACAGGCAGGAGACCCAGTACTTC.

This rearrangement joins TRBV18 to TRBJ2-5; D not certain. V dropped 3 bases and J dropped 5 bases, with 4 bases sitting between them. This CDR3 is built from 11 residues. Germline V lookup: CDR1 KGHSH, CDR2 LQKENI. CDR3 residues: CASSPQETQYF. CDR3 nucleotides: TGTGCCAGCTCACCCCAGGAGACCCAGTACTTC.

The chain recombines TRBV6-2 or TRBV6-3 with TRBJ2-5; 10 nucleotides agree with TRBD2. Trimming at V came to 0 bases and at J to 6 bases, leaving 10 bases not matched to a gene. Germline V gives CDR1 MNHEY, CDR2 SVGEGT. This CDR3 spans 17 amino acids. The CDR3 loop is CASSYSGERGGRKTQYF. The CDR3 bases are TGTGCCAGCAGTTACTCGGGGGAGCGGGGGGGCAGGAAGACCCAGTACTTC.

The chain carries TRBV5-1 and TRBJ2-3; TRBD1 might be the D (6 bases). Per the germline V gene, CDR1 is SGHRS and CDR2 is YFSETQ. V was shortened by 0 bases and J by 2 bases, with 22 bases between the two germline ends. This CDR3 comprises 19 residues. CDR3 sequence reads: CASSLERWSWGHLTDTQYF. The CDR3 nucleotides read TGCGCCAGCAGCTTGGAGCGTTGGTCGTGGGGACATCTCACAGATACGCAGTATTTT.

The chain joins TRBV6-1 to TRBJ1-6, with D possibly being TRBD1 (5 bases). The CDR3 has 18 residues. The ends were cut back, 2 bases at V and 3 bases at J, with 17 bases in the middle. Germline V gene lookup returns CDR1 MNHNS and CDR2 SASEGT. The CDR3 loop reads CASSEKGLDRSYNSPLHF. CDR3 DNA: TGTGCCAGCAGTGAAAAGGGGTTAGATCGGAGCTATAATTCACCCCTCCACTTT.

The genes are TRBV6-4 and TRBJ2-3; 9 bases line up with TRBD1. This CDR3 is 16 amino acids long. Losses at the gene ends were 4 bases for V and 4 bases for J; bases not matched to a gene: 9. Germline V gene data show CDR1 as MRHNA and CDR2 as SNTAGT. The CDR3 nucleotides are TGTGCCAGCAGTGTCGGGACAGGGAATACCGCAGATACGCAGTATTTT. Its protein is CASSVGTGNTADTQYF.

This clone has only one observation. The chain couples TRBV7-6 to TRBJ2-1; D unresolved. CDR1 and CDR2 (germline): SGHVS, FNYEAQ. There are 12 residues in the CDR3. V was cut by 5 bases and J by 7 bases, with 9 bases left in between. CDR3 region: CASSPNLNEQFF. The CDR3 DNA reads TGTGCCAGCAGCCCAAACCTAAATGAGCAGTTCTTC.

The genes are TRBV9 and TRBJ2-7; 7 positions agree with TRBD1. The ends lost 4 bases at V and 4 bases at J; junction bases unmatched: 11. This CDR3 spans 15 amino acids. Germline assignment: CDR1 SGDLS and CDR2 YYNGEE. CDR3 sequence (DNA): TGTGCCAGCAGCCCAGGACAGGTCCCAGGGTACGAGCAGTACTTC. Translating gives CASSPGQVPGYEQYF. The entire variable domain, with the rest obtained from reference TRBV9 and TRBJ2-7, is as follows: DSGVTQTPKHLITATGQRVTLRCSPRSGDLSVYWYQQSLDQGLQFLIQYYNGEERAKGNILERFSAQQFPDLHSELNLSSLELGDSALYFCASSPGQVPGYEQYFGPGTRLTVT.

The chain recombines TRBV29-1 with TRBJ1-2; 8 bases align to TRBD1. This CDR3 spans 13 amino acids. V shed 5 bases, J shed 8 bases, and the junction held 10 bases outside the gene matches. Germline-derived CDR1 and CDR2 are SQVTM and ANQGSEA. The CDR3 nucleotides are TGCAGCGTTCCTAGGACAGGGATGGAGGGCTACACCTTC. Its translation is CSVPRTGMEGYTF.

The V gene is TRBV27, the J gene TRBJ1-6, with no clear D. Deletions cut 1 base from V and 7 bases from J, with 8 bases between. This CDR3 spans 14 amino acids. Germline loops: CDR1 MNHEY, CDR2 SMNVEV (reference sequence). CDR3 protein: CASSLLQRNSPLHF. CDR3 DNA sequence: TGTGCCAGCAGTTTATTACAGCGGAATTCACCCCTCCACTTT.

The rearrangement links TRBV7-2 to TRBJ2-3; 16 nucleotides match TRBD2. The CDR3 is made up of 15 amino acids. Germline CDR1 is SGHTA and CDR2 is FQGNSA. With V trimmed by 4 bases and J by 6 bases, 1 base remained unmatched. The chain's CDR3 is CASSSGLAGGDTQYF. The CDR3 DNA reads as TGTGCCAGCAGCTCGGGACTAGCGGGAGGGGATACGCAGTATTTT.

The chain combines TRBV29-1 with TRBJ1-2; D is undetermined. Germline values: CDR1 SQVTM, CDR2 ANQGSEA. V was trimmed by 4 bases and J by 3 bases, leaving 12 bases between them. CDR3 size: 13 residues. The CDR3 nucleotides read TGCAGCGTTGTCCTAAGAGGATACTATGGCTACACCTTC. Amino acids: CSVVLRGYYGYTF.

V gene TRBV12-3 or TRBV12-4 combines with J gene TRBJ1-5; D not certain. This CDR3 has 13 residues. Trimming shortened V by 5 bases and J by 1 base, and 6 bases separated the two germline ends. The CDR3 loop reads CASSPQSNQPQHF. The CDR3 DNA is TGTGCCAGCAGTCCCCAGAGCAATCAGCCCCAGCATTTT.

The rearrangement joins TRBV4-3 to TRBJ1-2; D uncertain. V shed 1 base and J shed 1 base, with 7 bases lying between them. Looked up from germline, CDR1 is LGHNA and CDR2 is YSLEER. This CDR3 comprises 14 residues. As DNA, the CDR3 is TGCGCCAGCAGCCAAGTCCCCCTTAACTATGGCTACACCTTC. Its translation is CASSQVPLNYGYTF.

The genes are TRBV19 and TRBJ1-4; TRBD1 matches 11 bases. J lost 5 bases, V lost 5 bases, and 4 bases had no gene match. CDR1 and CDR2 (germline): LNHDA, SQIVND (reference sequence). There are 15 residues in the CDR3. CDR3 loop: CASSPWTGGNEKLFF. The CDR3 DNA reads TGTGCCAGTAGTCCCTGGACAGGGGGCAATGAAAAACTGTTTTTT.

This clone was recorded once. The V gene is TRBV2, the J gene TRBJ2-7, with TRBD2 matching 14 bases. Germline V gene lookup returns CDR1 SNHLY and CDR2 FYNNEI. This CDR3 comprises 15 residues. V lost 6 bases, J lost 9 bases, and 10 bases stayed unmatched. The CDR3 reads CASSLRLAGGPGQYF. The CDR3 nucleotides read TGTGCCAGCAGCCTCCGACTAGCGGGAGGGCCGGGGCAGTACTTC. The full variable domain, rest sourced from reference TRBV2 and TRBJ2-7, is EPEVTQTPSHQVTQMGQEVILRCVPISNHLYFYWYRQILGQKVEFLVSFYNNEISEKSEIFDDQFSVERPDGSNFTLKIRSTKLEDSAMYFCASSLRLAGGPGQYFGPGTRLTVT.

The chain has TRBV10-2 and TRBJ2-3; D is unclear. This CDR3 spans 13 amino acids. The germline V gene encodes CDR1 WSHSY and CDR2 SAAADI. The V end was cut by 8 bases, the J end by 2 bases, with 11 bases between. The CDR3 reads CASFVGFTDTQYF. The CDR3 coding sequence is TGCGCCAGCTTTGTGGGCTTCACAGATACGCAGTATTTT.

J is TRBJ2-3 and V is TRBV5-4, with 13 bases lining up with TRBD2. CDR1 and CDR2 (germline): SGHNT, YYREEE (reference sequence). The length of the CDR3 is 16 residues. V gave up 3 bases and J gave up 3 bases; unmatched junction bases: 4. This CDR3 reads CASSWRLAGGTDTQYF. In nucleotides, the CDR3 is TGTGCCAGCAGCTGGCGACTAGCGGGAGGAACAGATACGCAGTATTTT.

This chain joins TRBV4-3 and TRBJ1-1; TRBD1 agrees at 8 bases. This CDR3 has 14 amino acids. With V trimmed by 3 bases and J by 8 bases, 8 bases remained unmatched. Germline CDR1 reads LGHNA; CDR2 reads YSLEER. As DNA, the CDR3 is TGCGCCAGCAGCCACCAGACCCCAGGGGGCGAAGCTTTCTTT. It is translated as CASSHQTPGGEAFF.

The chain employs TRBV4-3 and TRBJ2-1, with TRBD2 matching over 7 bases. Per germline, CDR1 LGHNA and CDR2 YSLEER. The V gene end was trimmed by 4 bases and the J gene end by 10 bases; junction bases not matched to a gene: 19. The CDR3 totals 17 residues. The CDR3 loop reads CASSPGGPLGEGGEQFF. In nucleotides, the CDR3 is TGCGCCAGCAGCCCAGGCGGGCCCTTGGGGGAGGGAGGGGAGCAGTTCTTC.

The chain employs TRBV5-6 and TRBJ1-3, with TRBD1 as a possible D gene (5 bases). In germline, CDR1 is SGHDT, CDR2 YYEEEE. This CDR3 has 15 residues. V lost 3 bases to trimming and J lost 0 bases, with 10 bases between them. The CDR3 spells CASSWGRSSGNTIYF. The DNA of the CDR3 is TGTGCCAGCAGCTGGGGCCGCAGCTCTGGAAACACCATATATTTT.